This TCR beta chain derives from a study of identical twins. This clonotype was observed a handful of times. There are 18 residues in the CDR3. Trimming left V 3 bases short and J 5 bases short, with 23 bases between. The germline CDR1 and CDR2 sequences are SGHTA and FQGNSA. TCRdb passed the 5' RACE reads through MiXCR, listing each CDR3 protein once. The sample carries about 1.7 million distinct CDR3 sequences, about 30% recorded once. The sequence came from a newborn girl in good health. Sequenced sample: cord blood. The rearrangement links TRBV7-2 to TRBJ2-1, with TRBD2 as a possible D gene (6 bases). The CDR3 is CASSLVPLGTSTNNEQFF. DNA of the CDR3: TGTGCCAGCAGCTTGGTTCCTTTGGGGACTTCAACTAACAATGAGCAGTTCTTC.